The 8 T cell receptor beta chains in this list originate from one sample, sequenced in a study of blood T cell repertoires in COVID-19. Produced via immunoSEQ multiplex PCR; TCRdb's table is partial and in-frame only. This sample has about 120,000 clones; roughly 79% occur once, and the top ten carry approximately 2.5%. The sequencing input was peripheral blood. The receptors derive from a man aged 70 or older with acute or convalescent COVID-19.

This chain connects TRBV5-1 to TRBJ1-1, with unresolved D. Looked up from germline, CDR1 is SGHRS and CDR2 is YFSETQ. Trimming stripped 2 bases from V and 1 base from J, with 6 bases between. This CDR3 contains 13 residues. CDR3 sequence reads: CASSFHGNTEAFF. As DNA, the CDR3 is TGCGCCAGCAGCTTTCACGGGAACACTGAAGCTTTCTTT.

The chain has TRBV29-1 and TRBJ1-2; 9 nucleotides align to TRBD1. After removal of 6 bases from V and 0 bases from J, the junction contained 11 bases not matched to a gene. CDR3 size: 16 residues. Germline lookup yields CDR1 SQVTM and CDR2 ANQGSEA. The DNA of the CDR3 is TGCAGCGTCGAACCGGGACAGGGATCAGCTAACTATGGCTACACCTTC. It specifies CSVEPGQGSANYGYTF.

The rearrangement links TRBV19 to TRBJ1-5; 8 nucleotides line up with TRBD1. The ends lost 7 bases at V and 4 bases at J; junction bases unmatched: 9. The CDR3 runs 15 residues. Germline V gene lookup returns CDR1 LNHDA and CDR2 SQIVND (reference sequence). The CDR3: CASKSQGAVNQPQHF. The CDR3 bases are TGTGCCAGTAAGTCCCAGGGGGCCGTTAATCAGCCCCAGCATTTT.

The CDR3 DNA reads TGCGCCAGCAGCTCCGGGGCCCTAGGGGGGGGCACTGAAGCTTTCTTT. This translates into CASSSGALGGGTEAFF. This rearrangement joins TRBV5-1 to TRBJ1-1, with D possibly TRBD1 on 6 matching bases. CDR1 is SGHRS, CDR2 YFSETQ, per germline. The CDR3 length is 16 residues. V lost 3 bases and J 4 bases, leaving 19 bases between the germline ends.

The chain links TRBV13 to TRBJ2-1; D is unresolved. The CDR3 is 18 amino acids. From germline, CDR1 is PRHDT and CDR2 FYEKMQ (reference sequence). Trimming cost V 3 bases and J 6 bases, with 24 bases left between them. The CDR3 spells CASSFQGLGTEVGNEQFF. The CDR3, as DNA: TGTGCCAGCAGCTTCCAAGGTTTGGGCACGGAAGTGGGCAATGAGCAGTTCTTC.

CDR3 nucleotide sequence: TGTGCCAGCAGCGCCAAAGGCCAGGGCTTAAACACTGAAGCTTTCTTT. Translated: CASSAKGQGLNTEAFF. This chain links TRBV9 with TRBJ1-1, with a possible D match to TRBD1 (5 bases). Germline V gene sequence: CDR1 SGDLS, CDR2 YYNGEE. Between the trimmed V and J ends, which lost 3 bases and 2 bases, there was a span of 17 bases. CDR3 length: 16 amino acids.

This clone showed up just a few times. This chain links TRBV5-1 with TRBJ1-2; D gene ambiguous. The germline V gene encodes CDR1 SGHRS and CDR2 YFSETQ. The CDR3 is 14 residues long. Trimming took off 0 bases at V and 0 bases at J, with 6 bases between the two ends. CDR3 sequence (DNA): TGCGCCAGCAGCTTGGGCAGTACTAACTATGGCTACACCTTC. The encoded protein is CASSLGSTNYGYTF. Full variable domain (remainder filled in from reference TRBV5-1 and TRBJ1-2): KAGVTQTPRYLIKTRGQQVTLSCSPISGHRSVSWYQQTPGQGLQFLFEYFSETQRNKGNFPGRFSGRQFSNSRSEMNVSTLELGDSALYLCASSLGSTNYGYTFGSGTRLTVV.

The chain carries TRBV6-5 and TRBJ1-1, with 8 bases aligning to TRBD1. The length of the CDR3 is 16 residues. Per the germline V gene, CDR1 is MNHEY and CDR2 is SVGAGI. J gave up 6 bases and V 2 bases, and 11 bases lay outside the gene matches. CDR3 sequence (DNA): TGTGCCAGCAGTTACGACAGGGGTCCTCCTGGGCCTGAAGCTTTCTTT. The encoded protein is CASSYDRGPPGPEAFF.